This T cell receptor beta chain appears in the sequencing data of a study of blood T cells in healthy people across ages. V gave up 5 bases and J gave up 7 bases, with 18 bases separating them. The germline CDR1 and CDR2 sequences are DFQATT and SNEGSKA (reference sequence). The CDR3 contains 14 residues. Primed by a sample-barcoded 5' primer and a J-beta primer mix, a second PCR proceeded for roughly 7 to 11 cycles. Every cDNA molecule carried a tag from a template-switch adaptor bearing 12 random nucleotides. Using its own MiXCR run on the 5' RACE reads, TCRdb lists one record per CDR3 protein. The sample has about 1,000,000 distinct CDR3 sequences, over 35% seen once.

The sample taken for sequencing was blood. The rearrangement links TRBV20-1 to TRBJ1-5; D might be TRBD1 (6 bases). This TCR was sampled from a woman between 55 and 75 years old in good health. CDR3 loop: CSALQGWDKQPQHF. The DNA for the CDR3 is TGCAGTGCTTTACAGGGTTGGGACAAGCAGCCCCAGCATTTT.